This is a list of T cell receptor beta chains from one sample in a study of glioma-infiltrating T cells after dendritic cell vaccination. Assay: immunoSEQ multiplex PCR; the TCRdb copy retains only in-frame clones and omits some. The sample holds about 73,000 clones, 82% seen once. The sequences come from blood, collected before dendritic cell vaccination. The receptors shown here come from a human donor with glioblastoma. Each CDR3 is given with its conserved first and last residue. The D gene is left open where the match is weak. Not all rows give a size; the values are once, few, many and, for expanded clones, a class.

D,size,J,V,DNA,CDR3
.,.,TRBJ2-1,TRBV7-9,TGTGCCAGCAGCTCCGAGAGGGCCCTTGGGGAGCAGTTCTTC,CASSSERALGEQFF
TRBD1,.,TRBJ1-2,TRBV5-4,TGTGCCAGCAGTAGCCGGGACAGGCAACTCTATGGCTACACCTTC,CASSSRDRQLYGYTF
TRBD1,few,TRBJ1-3,TRBV4-1,TGCGCCAGCAGTCCCACACCCGGACAGGGGTACGACGCAAACACCATATATTTT,CASSPTPGQGYDANTIYF
.,.,TRBJ1-6,TRBV5-4,TGTGCCAGCAGCTTGCGCACAGGGAATTCACCCCTCCACTTT,CASSLRTGNSPLHF
TRBD2,few,TRBJ2-3,TRBV10-3,TGTGCCATTCGACTAGCGGGAGGGTATAGCACAGATACGCAGTATTTT,CAIRLAGGYSTDTQYF
TRBD2,.,TRBJ2-3,TRBV4-1,TGCGCCAGCAGCCACCCGGGACTAGCGGGTGGCACAGATACGCAGTATTTT,CASSHPGLAGGTDTQYF
TRBD2,.,TRBJ2-1,TRBV6-1,TGTGCCAGCAATCGACTAGCGGGAGTTTTCGATGAGCAGTTCTTC,CASNRLAGVFDEQFF
TRBD1,.,TRBJ1-2,TRBV18,TGTGCCAGCTCACCATCTTATGACAGGGTGGATGGCTACACCTTC,CASSPSYDRVDGYTF
TRBD2,.,TRBJ2-1,TRBV15,TGTGCCACCAGCGCCCGCGGGAGCTACAATGAGCAGTTCTTC,CATSARGSYNEQFF
.,.,TRBJ1-2,TRBV19,TGTGCCAGTAGTATGAATAGGGGCGGTCAAGGCGCTTTCGGCTACACCTTC,CASSMNRGGQGAFGYTF
.,.,TRBJ1-1,TRBV7-9,TGTGCCAGCACCCTAGGGGCATTCTTT,CASTLGAFF
.,.,TRBJ2-1,TRBV7-2,TGTGCCAGCAGCCCTGGAGGGTCCTACAATGAGCAGTTCTTC,CASSPGGSYNEQFF
TRBD1,.,TRBJ1-2,TRBV20-1,TGCACACTTCAGGGGGATAGGGGCTACACCTTC,CTLQGDRGYTF
.,.,TRBJ2-3,TRBV11-3,TGTGCCAGCAGCCCGGAGGCGACAGATACGCAGTATTTT,CASSPEATDTQYF
TRBD1,.,TRBJ1-4,TRBV5-1,TGCGCCAGCAGCCTCAGGACAGGGGCAACTAATGAAAAACTGTTTTTT,CASSLRTGATNEKLFF
TRBD2,.,TRBJ2-5,TRBV5-1,TGCGCCAGCAGTTTAGGACTAGCGGCGACACAACAAGAGACCCAGTACTTC,CASSLGLAATQQETQYF
TRBD2,.,TRBJ2-5,TRBV7-2,TGTGCCAGCAGCCGACTAACTAGCGGTACCTACTTC,CASSRLTSGTYF
TRBD1,.,TRBJ1-4,TRBV7-9,TGTGCCAGCAGCTGGGACAGGGGTGATGAAAAACTGTTTTTT,CASSWDRGDEKLFF
.,few,TRBJ1-1,TRBV19,TGTGCCAGTAGTAGAGATGGATACAGGGTGGAAGCTTTCTTT,CASSRDGYRVEAFF
.,.,TRBJ2-4,TRBV18,TGTGCCAGCTCTCCTGAATTCCAGGGAACTCTAGCCAAAAACATTCAGTACTTC,CASSPEFQGTLAKNIQYF
TRBD2,.,TRBJ2-5,TRBV6-5,TGTGCCAGCAGTTACGTGGCGGGAGGGGAGACCCAGTACTTC,CASSYVAGGETQYF
.,.,TRBJ1-4,TRBV5-1,TGCGCCAGCAGCTCCCGATCAGGGGTGAAGGAAAAACTGTTTTTT,CASSSRSGVKEKLFF
.,.,TRBJ2-3,TRBV6-6,TGTGCCAGCAGTTACTCGGTCGGGACAGATACGCAGTATTTT,CASSYSVGTDTQYF
TRBD2,.,TRBJ2-3,TRBV10-3,TGTGCCATCAGTGAGTCCTTAGCGGGAGAGGGGGCATCGTCGCAGTATTTT,CAISESLAGEGASSQYF
TRBD2,.,TRBJ2-3,TRBV4-1,TGCGCCAGCAGCCAAGCCCCTGGGTCTGGGCTAGCGGTCACAGATACGCAGTATTTT,CASSQAPGSGLAVTDTQYF